The rows below give T cell receptor beta chains drawn from one sample of a study of blood T cell repertoires in COVID-19. The data were produced by immunoSEQ multiplex PCR, yet TCRdb's version contains in-frame clones alone and is incomplete. In the table there are about 60,000 clones, about four fifths of which are singletons. Material: peripheral blood. The receptor source for this set is a human donor in a cohort sampled during active COVID-19. Both conserved end residues are part of each CDR3. Fields, in order: V gene, J gene, clone size, D gene, CDR3 protein, CDR3 DNA. D genes are given only for firm matches. Clone size is stated in some rows and not others, as once, few, many or a class when expanded.

TRBV27	TRBJ1-2	NA	NA	CASSFRGGYGYTF	TGTGCCAGCAGTTTCAGGGGCGGCTATGGCTACACCTTC
TRBV6-5	TRBJ1-1	few	NA	CASSYTPAAEAFF	TGTGCCAGCAGTTACACCCCAGCGGCGGAAGCTTTCTTT
TRBV4-3	TRBJ2-1	NA	NA	CASSQDRSFGGEQFF	TGCGCCAGCAGCCAAGATCGAAGCTTCGGCGGTGAGCAGTTCTTC
TRBV11-2	TRBJ1-6	NA	TRBD1	CASSSGGSNSPLHF	TGTGCCAGCAGCTCAGGGGGCTCTAATTCACCCCTCCACTTT
TRBV5-5	TRBJ1-3	few	NA	CASSSTGNSGNTIYF	TGTGCCAGCAGCTCAACAGGGAACTCTGGAAACACCATATATTTT
TRBV2	TRBJ2-3	NA	TRBD2	CASSGWRGGNTDTQYF	TGTGCCAGCAGTGGTTGGCGGGGGGGAAACACAGATACGCAGTATTTT
TRBV6-5	TRBJ2-7	few	TRBD1	CASSRTGAVVEQYF	TGTGCCAGCAGTCGGACAGGTGCTGTGGTGGAGCAGTACTTC
TRBV11-3	TRBJ2-3	NA	NA	CASRAGLADTQYF	TGTGCCAGCAGGGCGGGTTTGGCAGATACGCAGTATTTT
TRBV6-4	TRBJ2-5	NA	NA	CASSVRPGETQYF	TGTGCCAGCAGTGTTCGCCCGGGGGAGACCCAGTACTTC
TRBV5-5	TRBJ1-1	NA	TRBD1	CASSFEAGGGFF	TGTGCCAGCAGCTTTGAGGCAGGGGGCGGTTTCTTT
TRBV28	TRBJ2-7	once	NA	CASSHSLGEQYF	TGTGCCAGCAGTCACTCGCTCGGTGAGCAGTACTTC
TRBV15	TRBJ1-5	NA	TRBD1	CATSRADRESQPQHF	TGTGCCACCAGCAGAGCGGACAGGGAAAGTCAGCCCCAGCATTTT
TRBV12-3/TRBV12-4	TRBJ1-6	NA	NA	CASREQATSPLHF	TGTGCCAGCCGAGAGCAGGCTACTTCACCCCTCCACTTT
TRBV5-4	TRBJ2-7	NA	NA	CASSPGWVLGGEQYF	TGTGCCAGCAGCCCCGGGTGGGTGCTGGGGGGCGAGCAGTACTTC
TRBV6-2/TRBV6-3	TRBJ1-1	NA	TRBD1	CASSSALDRGVTEAFF	TGTGCCAGCAGTTCTGCTCTGGACAGGGGGGTTACTGAAGCTTTCTTT
TRBV28	TRBJ2-1	NA	NA	CASSPWEINEQFF	TGTGCCAGCAGCCCCTGGGAGATAAATGAGCAGTTCTTC
TRBV4-1	TRBJ1-4	NA	TRBD1	CASRQVEGTAEKLFF	TGCGCCAGCAGGCAAGTGGAGGGGACAGCTGAAAAACTGTTTTTT
TRBV14	TRBJ2-4	once	NA	CASSQGRGPELAKNIQYF	TGTGCCAGCAGCCAAGGCCGTGGGCCGGAACTAGCCAAAAACATTCAGTACTTC
TRBV3-1/TRBV3-2	TRBJ1-1	NA	NA	CASSQDGGFTEAFF	TGTGCCAGCAGCCAAGACGGAGGGTTCACTGAAGCTTTCTTT